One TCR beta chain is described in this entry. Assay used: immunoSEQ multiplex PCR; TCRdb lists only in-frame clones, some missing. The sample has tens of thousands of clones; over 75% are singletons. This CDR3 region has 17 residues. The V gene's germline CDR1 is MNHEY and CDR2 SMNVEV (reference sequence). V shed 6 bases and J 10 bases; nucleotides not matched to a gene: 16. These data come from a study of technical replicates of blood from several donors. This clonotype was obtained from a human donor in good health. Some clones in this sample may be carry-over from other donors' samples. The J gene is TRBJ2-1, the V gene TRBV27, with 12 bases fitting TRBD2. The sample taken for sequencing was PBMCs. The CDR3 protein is CASRPLLAGGPLEEQFF. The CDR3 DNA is TGTGCCAGCAGGCCCCTGCTAGCGGGAGGGCCTTTAGAGGAGCAGTTCTTC.